The subject of this entry is one TCR beta chain. Mismatch with germline at one junction end may stem from a read error. As originally analysed: It was from CDR3 differences across clinicopathological groups that a distant-metastasis classifier for papillary thyroid cancer was built. TCRdb re-clonotyped the PCR reads through MiXCR. The V and J calls and clone size come from TCRdb's table, not from the authors' own analysis. The table records 12,000 or so clones, around 25% of them present only once. The entire patient cohort was treatment-naive prior to thyroid surgery. The data belong to a study of metastatic and nonmetastatic thyroid tumors. Turning to the study itself: Across blood and tumor or nodule tissue, repertoires from malignant and benign thyroid patients were compared with one another.

Source material: adjacent normal tissue. This TCR was sampled from a female donor with papillary thyroid cancer or a benign thyroid nodule (not recorded which). Some clones in this sample may be carry-over from other donors' samples.

The CDR3 DNA sequence: TGTGCCAGCGGTTACCGGTATAGAAATAAGCCCCAGCATTTT. It encodes CASGYRYRNKPQHF. This sequence joins TRBV6-5 and TRBJ1-5; D gene uncertain. The CDR3 covers 14 residues. The germline V gene has CDR1 MNHEY and CDR2 SVGAGI.